A single sample gave rise to the 10 T cell receptor beta chains below, sequenced in a study of OX40 agonist ivuxolimab in advanced cancers. Generated by immunoSEQ multiplex PCR, the TCRdb table keeps only in-frame clones and is missing some. The sample lists around 21,000 clones; around 80% were seen once. The specimen was CD4+ or CD8+ T cells sorted from blood, collected in a trial of the OX40 agonist ivuxolimab. All receptors derive from an adult with an advanced solid tumor such as melanoma, head and neck, liver or kidney cancer.

V gene TRBV27 combines with J gene TRBJ1-2, with D perhaps TRBD1 (5 bases). CDR3 size: 15 residues. Trimming shortened V by 2 bases and J by 1 base, and 11 bases separated the two germline ends. The germline CDR1 and CDR2 sequences are MNHEY and SMNVEV (reference sequence). The CDR3 sequence is CASSLEVGDNYGYTF. Written as DNA, the CDR3 is TGTGCCAGCAGTTTAGAAGTGGGGGATAACTATGGCTACACCTTC.

The CDR3 coding sequence is TGTGCCAGCAGCTTAGCGGGAGGGCCCTACAATGAGCAGTTCTTC. This sequence encodes CASSLAGGPYNEQFF. J is TRBJ2-1 and V is TRBV11-1; 7 nucleotides line up with TRBD2. V lost 0 bases, J lost 2 bases, and 1 base stayed unmatched. The CDR3 has 15 amino acids. Germline values: CDR1 SGHAT, CDR2 FQDESV (reference sequence). The variable domain in full, completed from reference TRBV11-1 and TRBJ2-1, reads EAEVAQSPRYKITEKSQAVAFWCDPISGHATLYWYRQILGQGPELLVQFQDESVVDDSQLPKDRFSAERLKGVDSTLKIQPAELGDSAMYLCASSLAGGPYNEQFFGPGTRLTVL.

This clone has only one observation. The V call is TRBV7-6, the J call TRBJ2-3, with TRBD2 matching 12 bases. After removal of 4 bases from V and 3 bases from J, the junction contained 2 bases not matched to a gene. Germline lookup yields CDR1 SGHVS and CDR2 FNYEAQ. The CDR3 runs to 15 residues. In DNA form, the CDR3 reads TGTGCCAGCAGCTCGACTAGCGGGAGAACAGATACGCAGTATTTT. Protein sequence: CASSSTSGRTDTQYF.

This clone occurred once. The V call is TRBV10-3, the J call TRBJ1-1; D unresolved. V lost 3 bases to trimming and J lost 1 base, with 9 bases between them. This CDR3 has 14 residues. CDR1 ENHRY and CDR2 SYGVKD come from the germline V gene. The CDR3 nucleotides are TGTGCCATCAGTGAAAGGCTGGAGAACACTGAAGCTTTCTTT. Encoded protein: CAISERLENTEAFF.

The rearrangement uses TRBV19 and TRBJ1-3; D is uncertain. CDR3 length: 15 amino acids. Looked up from germline, CDR1 is LNHDA and CDR2 is SQIVND (reference sequence). Trimming took 3 bases from V and 0 from J, leaving 9 bases between them. CDR3 sequence reads: CASSISRSSGNTIYF. Written as DNA, the CDR3 is TGTGCCAGTAGTATTTCGAGGAGCTCTGGAAACACCATATATTTT.

The chain carries TRBV13 and TRBJ1-2; 12 bases line up with TRBD1. The CDR3 covers 14 residues. The trim removed 3 bases at V and 8 bases at J, leaving 4 bases unmatched. CDR1 and CDR2 from the germline V gene are PRHDT and FYEKMQ (reference sequence). CDR3 protein: CASSLGTGGQGYTF. CDR3 coding DNA: TGTGCCAGCAGCTTGGGGACAGGGGGCCAGGGCTACACCTTC.

V usage is TRBV9 and J usage is TRBJ2-5; 7 bases agree with TRBD2. V trimming: 3 bases; J trimming: 0 bases; junction bases outside the gene matches: 2. The CDR3 sequence is 14 residues long. Germline V lookup: CDR1 SGDLS, CDR2 YYNGEE. CDR3 sequence reads: CASSDGLDQETQYF. The DNA of the CDR3 is TGTGCCAGCAGCGATGGACTAGACCAAGAGACCCAGTACTTC.

The V and J genes are TRBV7-9 and TRBJ2-2; possible D gene TRBD2, 5 bases. CDR1 is SEHNR and CDR2 is FQNEAQ in the germline V gene (reference sequence). V shed 1 base and J shed 0 bases, with 6 bases lying between them. The CDR3 is made up of 15 amino acids. The CDR3 here is CASSLVGANTGELFF. CDR3 coding DNA: TGTGCCAGCAGCTTAGTGGGAGCGAACACCGGGGAGCTGTTTTTT. The whole variable domain, filled in from reference TRBV7-9 and TRBJ2-2, reads DTGVSQNPRHKITKRGQNVTFRCDPISEHNRLYWYRQTLGQGPEFLTYFQNEAQLEKSRLLSDRFSAERPKGSFSTLEIQRTEQGDSAMYLCASSLVGANTGELFFGEGSRLTVL.

This rearrangement joins TRBV28 to TRBJ2-2, with 8 positions matching TRBD2. The junction had 8 bases not matched to a gene; V was cut back by 1 base and J by 1 base. CDR1 MDHEN and CDR2 SYDVKM come from the germline V gene. This CDR3 comprises 18 residues. The CDR3 DNA reads TGTGCCAGCAGTTTATCGACGGGAGGGCCCCTGAACACCGGGGAGCTGTTTTTT. Translating gives CASSLSTGGPLNTGELFF.

The chain recombines TRBV2 with TRBJ2-7, with TRBD2 identical over 14 bases. The CDR3 totals 14 residues. The trim removed 9 bases at V and 7 bases at J, leaving 8 bases unmatched. From germline, CDR1 is SNHLY and CDR2 FYNNEI. This chain's CDR3 is CASLRLAGGWEQYF. The CDR3 nucleotides read TGTGCCAGTCTACGACTAGCGGGAGGGTGGGAGCAGTACTTC.